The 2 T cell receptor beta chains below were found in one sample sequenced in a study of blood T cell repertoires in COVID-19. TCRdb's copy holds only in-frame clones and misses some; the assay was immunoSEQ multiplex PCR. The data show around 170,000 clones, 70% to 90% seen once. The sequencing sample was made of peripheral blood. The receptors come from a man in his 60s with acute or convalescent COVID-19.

CDR3 loop: CASSPDGTGGYTF. The DNA of the CDR3 is TGTGCCAGCAGCCCCGACGGGACTGGAGGCTACACCTTC. This chain joins TRBV6-6 and TRBJ1-2; perhaps TRBD1 as D (5 bases). CDR3 length: 13 amino acids. Per germline, CDR1 MNHNY and CDR2 SVGAGI (reference sequence). The V gene lost 6 bases and the J gene lost 8 bases, with 16 bases spanning the gap.

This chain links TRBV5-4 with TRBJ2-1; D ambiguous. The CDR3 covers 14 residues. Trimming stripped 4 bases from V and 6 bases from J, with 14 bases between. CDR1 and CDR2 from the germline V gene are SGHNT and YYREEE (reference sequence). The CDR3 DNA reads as TGTGCCAGCAGCAGCGCGCCGAAATCCAATGAGCAGTTCTTC. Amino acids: CASSSAPKSNEQFF.